A selection of T cell receptor beta chains follows, all from one sample in a study of blood T cell repertoires in COVID-19. Only in-frame clones appear in the TCRdb table, and some are missing; sequencing was by immunoSEQ multiplex PCR. The sample has some 370,000 clones, 90% seen once. Sequenced input: peripheral blood. The receptors derive from a man younger than 35 with active or convalescent COVID-19. CDR3s include the opening cysteine and the closing phenylalanine or tryptophan. Fields, in order: J gene, V gene, clone size, D gene, CDR3 protein, CDR3 DNA. The D gene is left open where the match is weak. Clone size, where shown, is once, few, many, or a class for clones that have expanded.

TRBJ1-5 | TRBV18 | few | - | CASSPFIALDSNQPQHF | TGTGCCAGCTCACCGTTTATCGCTTTAGATAGCAATCAGCCCCAGCATTTT
TRBJ2-4 | TRBV7-9 | - | TRBD1 | CASSLGTGLAKNIQYF | TGTGCCAGCAGCTTAGGGACAGGGCTAGCCAAAAACATTCAGTACTTC
TRBJ2-7 | TRBV14 | - | TRBD1 | CASSRWTGSGEQYF | TGTGCCAGCAGCCGTTGGACAGGGTCGGGCGAGCAGTACTTC
TRBJ2-7 | TRBV24-1 | - | - | CATSAGGNEQYF | TGTGCCACCAGTGCGGGTGGTAATGAGCAGTACTTC
TRBJ1-1 | TRBV6-5 | - | TRBD1 | CASTLTQGGNTEAFF | TGTGCCAGCACTCTGACCCAGGGGGGGAACACTGAAGCTTTCTTT
TRBJ1-4 | TRBV4-1 | - | - | CASSRGTATNEKLFF | TGCGCCAGCAGCCGGGGCACCGCAACTAATGAAAAACTGTTTTTT
TRBJ2-5 | TRBV11-2 | - | TRBD2 | CASSLTNAGLGIQTQYF | TGTGCCAGCAGCTTAACAAACGCGGGACTAGGGATCCAGACCCAGTACTTC
TRBJ1-2 | TRBV6-5 | - | TRBD1 | CASSYRDRPNYGYTF | TGTGCCAGCAGTTACAGGGACAGGCCTAACTATGGCTACACCTTC
TRBJ1-1 | TRBV28 | - | TRBD1 | CASITGVGTEAFF | TGTGCCAGCATCACAGGGGTCGGCACTGAAGCTTTCTTT
TRBJ2-7 | TRBV27 | - | TRBD1 | CASSLGQGTVEQYF | TGTGCCAGCAGTTTGGGACAGGGAACGGTCGAGCAGTACTTC
TRBJ1-2 | TRBV9 | once | - | CASGTYGYTF | TGTGCCAGCGGGACTTATGGCTACACCTTC
TRBJ2-5 | TRBV4-1 | once | TRBD1 | CASSQEAGQGGETQYF | TGCGCCAGCAGCCAAGAGGCGGGACAGGGAGGAGAGACCCAGTACTTC
TRBJ2-1 | TRBV9 | - | TRBD2 | CASSVASLADNEQFF | TGTGCCAGCAGCGTTGCTTCGCTAGCGGACAATGAGCAGTTCTTC
TRBJ2-1 | TRBV11-3 | - | TRBD2 | CASSSTSGRASYNEQFF | TGTGCCAGCAGCTCGACTAGCGGGAGGGCCTCCTACAATGAGCAGTTCTTC
TRBJ1-1 | TRBV19 | once | - | CASSIGRRQSNTEAFF | TGTGCCAGTAGTATTGGTCGTCGTCAGTCGAACACTGAAGCTTTCTTT
TRBJ2-7 | TRBV29-1 | - | - | CSVEGDREDSYEQYF | TGCAGCGTTGAAGGCGACAGGGAGGACTCCTACGAGCAGTACTTC
TRBJ2-1 | TRBV6-1 | - | - | CASSDGIRRFF | TGTGCCAGCAGTGACGGGATCCGGCGGTTCTTC
TRBJ2-5 | TRBV29-1 | - | - | CSAGGRFQETQYF | TGCAGCGCTGGAGGGCGGTTCCAAGAGACCCAGTACTTC
TRBJ1-6 | TRBV4-1 | - | TRBD1 | CASSQEGTGGLSPLHF | TGCGCCAGCAGCCAAGAAGGGACAGGGGGCTTATCGCCCCTCCACTTT
TRBJ1-5 | TRBV6-2/TRBV6-3 | - | - | CASSYALSGHPNQPQHF | TGTGCCAGCAGTTACGCCCTTTCAGGGCATCCCAATCAGCCCCAGCATTTT